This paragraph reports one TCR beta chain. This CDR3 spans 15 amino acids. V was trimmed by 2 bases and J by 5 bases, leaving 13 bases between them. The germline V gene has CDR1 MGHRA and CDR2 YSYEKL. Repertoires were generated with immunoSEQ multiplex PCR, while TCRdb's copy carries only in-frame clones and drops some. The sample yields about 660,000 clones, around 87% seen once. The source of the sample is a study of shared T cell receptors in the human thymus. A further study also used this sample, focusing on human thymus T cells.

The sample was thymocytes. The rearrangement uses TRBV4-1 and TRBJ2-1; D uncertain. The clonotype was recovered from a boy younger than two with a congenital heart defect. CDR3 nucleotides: TGCGCCAGCAGCCAACTCACCGCAAGAGACAATGAGCAGTTCTTC. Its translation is CASSQLTARDNEQFF.